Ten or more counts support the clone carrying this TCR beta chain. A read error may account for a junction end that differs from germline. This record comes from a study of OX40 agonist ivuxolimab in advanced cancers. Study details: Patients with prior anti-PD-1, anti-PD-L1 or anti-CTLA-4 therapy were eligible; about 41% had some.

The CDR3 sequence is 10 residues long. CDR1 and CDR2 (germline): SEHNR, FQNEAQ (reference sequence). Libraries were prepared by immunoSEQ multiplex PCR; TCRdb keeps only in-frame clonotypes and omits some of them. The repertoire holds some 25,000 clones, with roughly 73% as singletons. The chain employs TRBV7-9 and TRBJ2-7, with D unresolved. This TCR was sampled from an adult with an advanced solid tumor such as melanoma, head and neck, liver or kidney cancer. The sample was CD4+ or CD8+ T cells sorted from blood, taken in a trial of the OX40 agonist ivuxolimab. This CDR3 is CASSIQTKHF. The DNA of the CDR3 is TGTGCCAGCAGCATCCAGACAAAGCACTTC.